Listed here are 9 T cell receptor beta chains from one sample, sequenced in a study of PD-1 blockade in classical Hodgkin lymphoma. Indicated time point: cycle 4 day 1 (C4D1), after five to seven weeks of nivolumab. Every patient had relapsed following autologous stem cell transplantation, and cohorts differed in brentuximab vedotin exposure. Using magnetic negative selection, the CD4+ T cells were separated out of thawed PBMCs. Method: immunoSEQ multiplex PCR; TCRdb's copy keeps in-frame clones and lacks some. The sample holds fewer than 35,000 clones, about 86% seen once. Source: CD4+ T cells from blood, taken before the fourth cycle of nivolumab. Receptor source: a human donor with classical Hodgkin lymphoma.

V is TRBV19 and J is TRBJ1-5; D may be TRBD1 (5 bases). Between the trimmed V and J ends, which lost 0 bases and 2 bases, there was a span of 8 bases. Germline V gene lookup returns CDR1 LNHDA and CDR2 SQIVND (reference sequence). CDR3 length: 15 residues. Here the CDR3 DNA reads TGTGCCAGTAGTATAGAGGGGGTGGGCAATCAGCCCCAGCATTTT. This encodes CASSIEGVGNQPQHF. The full variable domain, in which reference TRBV19 and TRBJ1-5 provide the parts outside the CDR3, is DGGITQSPKYLFRKEGQNVTLSCEQNLNHDAMYWYRQDPGQGLRLIYYSQIVNDFQKGDIAEGYSVSREKKESFPLTVTSAQKNPTAFYLCASSIEGVGNQPQHFGDGTRLSIL.

This clone was counted a few times. The rearrangement uses TRBV27 and TRBJ2-7; 7 bases agree with TRBD1. The CDR3 is 14 residues long. Germline-derived CDR1 and CDR2 are MNHEY and SMNVEV (reference sequence). J gave up 1 base and V 3 bases, and 3 bases lay outside the gene matches. In DNA, the CDR3 is TGTGCCAGCAGTTTGTCGGACAGGTCCTACGAGCAGTACTTC. Encoded protein: CASSLSDRSYEQYF.

The rearrangement links TRBV19 to TRBJ2-1; TRBD2 matches at 13 bases. The germline V gene has CDR1 LNHDA and CDR2 SQIVND (reference sequence). V was clipped by 0 bases and J by 6 bases; unmatched bases: 5. The CDR3 has 17 amino acids. DNA for the CDR3: TGTGCCAGTAGTATAGAGGGGACTAGCGGGACTCTCAATGAGCAGTTCTTC. Translation gives CASSIEGTSGTLNEQFF.

The chain recombines TRBV25-1 with TRBJ2-5; D is perhaps TRBD1 (7 bases). The ends were cut back, 2 bases at V and 3 bases at J, with 22 bases in the middle. This CDR3 comprises 18 residues. Germline lookup yields CDR1 MGHDK and CDR2 SYGVNS. The CDR3 sequence: CASSEVPGGGLRKETQYF. The CDR3 DNA follows: TGTGCCAGCAGTGAAGTCCCTGGAGGGGGCCTTCGGAAAGAGACCCAGTACTTC.

The gene calls are TRBV2 and TRBJ2-1; 10 bases are a match to TRBD2. V was clipped by 2 bases and J by 7 bases; unmatched bases: 5. CDR1 SNHLY and CDR2 FYNNEI come from the germline V gene. The CDR3 runs to 15 residues. The CDR3 DNA follows: TGTGCCAGCAGTGAAAGCGGGGGGGCGTTAAATGAGCAGTTCTTC. This translates into CASSESGGALNEQFF.

The V call is TRBV11-2, the J call TRBJ2-6, with unresolved D. The CDR3 extends over 16 amino acids. CDR1 SGHAT and CDR2 FQNNGV come from the germline V gene. V lost 6 bases to trimming and J lost 1 base, with 13 bases between them. The CDR3 spells CASSKKGISGANVLTF. Written as DNA, the CDR3 is TGTGCCAGCAGTAAGAAGGGAATATCTGGGGCCAACGTCCTGACTTTC.

The chain joins TRBV11-2 to TRBJ2-2, with D unclear. The CDR3 has 13 amino acids. Trimming stripped 5 bases from V and 0 bases from J, with 4 bases between. Germline loops: CDR1 SGHAT, CDR2 FQNNGV. The CDR3 spells CASSPTNTGELFF. The CDR3 DNA sequence: TGTGCCAGCAGCCCAACGAACACCGGGGAGCTGTTTTTT. The entire variable domain, with the rest obtained from reference TRBV11-2 and TRBJ2-2, is as follows: EAGVAQSPRYKIIEKRQSVAFWCNPISGHATLYWYQQILGQGPKLLIQFQNNGVVDDSQLPKDRFSAERLKGVDSTLKIQPAKLEDSAVYLCASSPTNTGELFFGEGSRLTVL.

The rearrangement links TRBV5-1 to TRBJ2-5; 7 positions match TRBD1. J was trimmed by 5 bases and V by 3 bases; bases with no gene match: 4. CDR1 and CDR2 from the germline V gene are SGHRS and YFSETQ. This CDR3 has 13 residues. The CDR3 nucleotides are TGCGCCAGCAGCTCTGACAGGGATGAGACCCAGTACTTC. It translates to CASSSDRDETQYF.

The chain recombines TRBV28 with TRBJ2-2; tentative D call: TRBD2 (5 bases). The CDR3 consists of 15 residues. Between the trimmed V and J ends, which lost 3 bases and 4 bases, there was a span of 12 bases. Germline CDR1 MDHEN, CDR2 SYDVKM. CDR3 sequence reads: CASSLWGEGTGELFF. The DNA for the CDR3 is TGTGCCAGCAGTTTGTGGGGAGAGGGCACCGGGGAGCTGTTTTTT.